Given below is one T cell receptor beta chain in context. As yet, its antigen is unknown. This specimen belongs to a study of cytomegalovirus exposure and HLA in healthy donors. The PCR contained 60 Vbeta and 13 Jbeta primers. Sequencing was performed with immunoSEQ multiplex PCR; in TCRdb, only in-frame clones are kept and a portion is missing. This table holds 150,000 to 200,000 clones, roughly 74% found once. Per germline, CDR1 SEHNR and CDR2 FQNEAQ (reference sequence). There are 14 residues in the CDR3. With 2 bases clipped from V and 9 bases from J, the junction kept 4 bases outside the gene matches. Study results and limitations: A later analysis found common viral pathogens apparently linked to several of the most significant clusters. Association of around 17,000 TCR beta sequences with HLA alleles was found at 0.05 false discovery rate in a later analysis. CMV serostatus was the sole immune exposure information available.

The V call is TRBV7-9, the J call TRBJ1-6; the match to TRBD1 covers 7 bases. The clonotype was recovered from a woman in her 30s in good health and CMV-seropositive. The sequenced material came from PBMCs. The chain's CDR3 is CASSLTGDSSPLHF. The CDR3 DNA reads as TGTGCCAGCAGCTTAACCGGGGACAGTTCACCCCTCCACTTT.